These 7 T cell receptor beta chains were all obtained from the same sample, sequenced in a study of vaccination and CD4 T cells after COVID-19. The antigens these receptors bind are not known. Treatment: approximately 9-day PBMC culture with coronavirus spike peptide pools or control peptides (ViraFEST assay). Researchers collected the unexposed donor's CD4+ T cells before the COVID-19 pandemic (2011-2018). The Oncomine TCR Beta short-read assay was applied to DNA of cultured CD4+ T cells. TCRdb analysed the PCR reads with MiXCR anew, one entry per CDR3 protein. The table records about 6,600 distinct CDR3 sequences, about 54% of them present only once. The material sequenced was CD4+ T cells from blood, cultured in vitro. The receptor set was obtained from a human donor in good health.

This chain connects TRBV7-2 to TRBJ2-3, with D perhaps matching TRBD1 (5 bases). V lost 3 bases and J lost 1, with 8 bases in between. The CDR3 is 14 residues long. Germline assignment: CDR1 SGHTA and CDR2 FQGNSA. The CDR3 DNA reads as TGTGCCAGCAGCTTCCAGACAGGCACAGATACGCAGTATTTT. This encodes CASSFQTGTDTQYF.

In its sample, this clonotype was seen a few times. The chain combines TRBV6-1 with TRBJ1-2; a possible D gene is TRBD1 (5 bases). V gave up 5 bases and J gave up 7 bases, with 17 bases separating them. Germline-derived CDR1 and CDR2 are MNHNS and SASEGT. The CDR3 is made up of 14 amino acids. CDR3 sequence: CASSPPGSQAGYTF. In DNA, the CDR3 is TGTGCCAGCAGTCCCCCAGGGTCCCAGGCTGGCTACACCTTC.

In this sample, this clonotype turned up once. The V call is TRBV7-9, the J call TRBJ2-7; 11 nucleotides line up with TRBD1. The CDR3 runs 15 residues. The germline gives CDR1 SEHNR, CDR2 FQNEAQ (reference sequence). With V trimmed by 1 base and J by 4 bases, 3 bases remained unmatched. CDR3 region: CASSLGTGGGYEQYF. The DNA for the CDR3 is TGTGCCAGCAGCTTAGGGACAGGGGGCGGTTACGAGCAGTACTTC.

A single count supports this clonotype. The chain recombines TRBV30 with TRBJ1-2; 11 bases are shared with TRBD1. This CDR3 is 13 amino acids long. Germline CDR1 and CDR2: GTSNPN and SVGIG (reference sequence). J gave up 5 bases and V 8 bases, and 7 bases lay outside the gene matches. The CDR3 is CAGDGTGGYGYTF. Here the CDR3 DNA reads TGTGCCGGGGACGGGACAGGGGGTTATGGCTACACCTTC.

CDR3 nucleotides: TGCAGTGCTAGGATGACAGGGCGGATCATGAACACTGAAGCTTTCTTT. Its translation is CSARMTGRIMNTEAFF. The chain recombines TRBV20-1 with TRBJ1-1, with 7 bases aligning to TRBD1. In germline, CDR1 is DFQATT, CDR2 SNEGSKA (reference sequence). This CDR3 contains 16 residues. V dropped 3 bases and J dropped 0; count of bases not matched to a gene: 10.

This clonotype was observed a few times. The chain recombines TRBV15 with TRBJ2-5, with D tentatively TRBD1 or TRBD2 (5 bases each). Germline assignment: CDR1 LNHNV and CDR2 YYDKDF (reference sequence). Deletions cut 4 bases from V and 3 bases from J, with 15 bases between. The CDR3 spans 15 residues. DNA of the CDR3: TGTGCCACCAGCATCCCCGGGGCACCCGAAGAGACCCAGTACTTC. Encoded protein: CATSIPGAPEETQYF.

The chain has TRBV19 and TRBJ2-7; a weak D match, TRBD1 (6 bases). V lost 6 bases and J lost 6, with 21 bases in between. The CDR3 extends over 15 amino acids. The V gene's germline CDR1 is LNHDA and CDR2 SQIVND (reference sequence). CDR3 residues: CASSKTGTWSGEQYF. DNA for the CDR3: TGTGCCAGTAGCAAAACCGGGACATGGTCTGGCGAGCAGTACTTC. Together with reference TRBV19 and TRBJ2-7, the CDR3 gives the full variable domain: DGGITQSPKYLFRKEGQNVTLSCEQNLNHDAMYWYRQDPGQGLRLIYYSQIVNDFQKGDIAEGYSVSREKKESFPLTVTSAQKNPTAFYLCASSKTGTWSGEQYFGPGTRLTVT.